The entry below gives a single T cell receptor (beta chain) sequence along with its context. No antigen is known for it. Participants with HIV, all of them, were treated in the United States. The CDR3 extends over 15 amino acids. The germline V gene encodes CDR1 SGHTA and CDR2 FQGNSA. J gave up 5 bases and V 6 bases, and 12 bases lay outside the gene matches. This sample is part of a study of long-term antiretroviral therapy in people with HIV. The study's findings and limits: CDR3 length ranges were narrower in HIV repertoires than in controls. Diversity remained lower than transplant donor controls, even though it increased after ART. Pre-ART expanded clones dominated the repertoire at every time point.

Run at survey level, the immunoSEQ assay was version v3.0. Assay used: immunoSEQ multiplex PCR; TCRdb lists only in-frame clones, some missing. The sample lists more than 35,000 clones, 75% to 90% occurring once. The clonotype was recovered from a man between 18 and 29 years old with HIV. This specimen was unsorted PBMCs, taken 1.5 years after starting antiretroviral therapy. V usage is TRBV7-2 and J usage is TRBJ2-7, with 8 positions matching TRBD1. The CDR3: CASRPTGQGIHEQYF. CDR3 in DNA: TGTGCCAGCAGACCTACTGGACAGGGAATCCACGAGCAGTACTTC. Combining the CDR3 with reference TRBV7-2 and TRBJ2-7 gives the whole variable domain GAGVSQSPSNKVTEKGKDVELRCDPISGHTALYWYRQSLGQGLEFLIYFQGNSAPDKSGLPSDRFSAERTGGSVSTLTIQRTQQEDSAVYLCASRPTGQGIHEQYFGPGTRLTVT.